These 5 T cell receptor beta chains were all obtained from the same sample, sequenced in a study of OX40 agonist ivuxolimab in advanced cancers. Receptor libraries were prepared by the immunoSEQ multiplex PCR assay. The clones in this table, taken by TCRdb from immuneACCESS, are in-frame only. Not every clone is retained; where verified, under half of the shortfall comes from an unresolved V gene, and the cause of the rest is unknown. The sample profile shows 82,000 or so clones; roughly 89% of them were found once. About 0.7% of the sample is in the top ten clones. Source: CD4+ or CD8+ T cells sorted from blood, taken in a trial of the OX40 agonist ivuxolimab. Receptors were obtained from an adult with an advanced solid tumor such as melanoma, head and neck, liver or kidney cancer.

The chain employs TRBV10-3 and TRBJ2-5, with D possibly being TRBD1 (5 bases). Trimming removed 4 bases at V and 1 base at J, with 7 bases between. CDR1 is ENHRY, CDR2 SYGVKD, per germline. This CDR3 region has 13 residues. CDR3 protein: CAISGGSQETQYF. CDR3 nucleotide sequence: TGTGCCATCAGTGGGGGCAGCCAAGAGACCCAGTACTTC.

The chain is built from TRBV4-2 and TRBJ1-3; 9 bases line up with TRBD1. Losses at the gene ends were 0 bases for V and 2 bases for J; bases not matched to a gene: 8. This CDR3 is built from 18 residues. Per germline, CDR1 LGHNA and CDR2 YNFKEQ. CDR3 protein: CASSQEWRRTGAGNTIYF. CDR3 sequence (DNA): TGTGCCAGCAGCCAAGAATGGCGGCGGACAGGGGCTGGAAACACCATATATTTT.

This clone has just one count. The chain employs TRBV5-1 and TRBJ2-5; a possible D gene is TRBD1 (6 bases). V was trimmed by 7 bases and J by 5 bases, leaving 18 bases between them. The CDR3 spans 14 residues. CDR1 is SGHRS, CDR2 YFSETQ, per germline. CDR3 coding DNA: TGCGCCAGCGGAGAAACTACAGGGCCGGAGACCCAGTACTTC. Translation gives CASGETTGPETQYF.

The V and J genes are TRBV10-3 and TRBJ2-2, with D perhaps matching TRBD2 (6 bases). The CDR3 totals 15 residues. In germline, CDR1 is ENHRY, CDR2 SYGVKD. V was cut by 4 bases and J by 7 bases, with 16 bases left in between. CDR3 region: CAISVNRDSIGELFF. In DNA form, the CDR3 reads TGTGCCATCAGTGTAAACCGGGACTCCATCGGGGAGCTGTTTTTT.

The chain combines TRBV5-5 with TRBJ2-7; 7 nucleotides agree with TRBD1. Germline V CDR1 and CDR2: SGHKS, YYEKEE (reference sequence). CDR3 length equals 15 residues. V lost 0 bases, J lost 2 bases, and 5 bases stayed unmatched. The CDR3 loop is CASSLERQGPYEQYF. The CDR3 DNA sequence: TGTGCCAGCAGCTTGGAGCGACAGGGACCCTACGAGCAGTACTTC.